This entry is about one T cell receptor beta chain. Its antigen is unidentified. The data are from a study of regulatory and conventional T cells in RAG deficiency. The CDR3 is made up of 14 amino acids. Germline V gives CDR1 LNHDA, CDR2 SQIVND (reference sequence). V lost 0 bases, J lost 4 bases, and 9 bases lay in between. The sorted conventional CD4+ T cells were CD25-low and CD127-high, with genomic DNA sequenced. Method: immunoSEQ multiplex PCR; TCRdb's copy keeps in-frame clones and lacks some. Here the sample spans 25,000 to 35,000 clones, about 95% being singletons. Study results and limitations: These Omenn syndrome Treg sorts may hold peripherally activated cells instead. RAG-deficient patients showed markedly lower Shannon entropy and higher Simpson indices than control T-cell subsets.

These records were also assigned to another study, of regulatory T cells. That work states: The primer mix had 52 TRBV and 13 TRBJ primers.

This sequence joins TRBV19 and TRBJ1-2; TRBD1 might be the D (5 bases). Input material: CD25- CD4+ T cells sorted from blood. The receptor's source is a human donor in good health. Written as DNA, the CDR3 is TGTGCCAGTAGTATAGATGGGGGGACCTATGGCTACACCTTC. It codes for CASSIDGGTYGYTF.